The entry that follows covers one T cell receptor beta chain sequence. What it recognizes is unknown. Amplification used 60 Vbeta primers and 13 Jbeta primers. Here immunoSEQ multiplex PCR was the method, and the copy in TCRdb shows in-frame clones only, minus some. This sample has some 200,000 clones; 65% to 85% occur once, and the top ten carry 3.5% to 4%. This entry comes from a study of cytomegalovirus exposure and HLA in healthy donors. Study observations and caveats: HLA-A and HLA-B allele assignments for most subjects were reportedly predicted accurately using TCR beta sequences. An analysis done earlier found most TCR beta V segments productive about 87% or about 30% of the time.

The CDR3 spans 16 residues. CDR1 is KGHSH, CDR2 LQKENI, per germline. V gave up 3 bases and J gave up 3 bases, with 16 bases separating them. Unrecorded immune exposure was likely among donors, who were nominally healthy when sampled. The chain couples TRBV18 to TRBJ2-3, with TRBD1 as a possible D gene (6 bases). The sequenced sample was PBMCs. This receptor was taken from a man over 45 in good health and CMV-seronegative. The CDR3 is CASSPQGFRSTDTQYF. The CDR3 nucleotides are TGTGCCAGCTCACCTCAGGGGTTCCGCAGTACAGATACGCAGTATTTT.